The 12 T cell receptor beta chains in this list originate from one sample, sequenced in a study of monozygotic twins with inflammatory bowel disease. Following a re-call of the 5' RACE reads, TCRdb has one entry per CDR3 protein and lacks DNA. The specimen's table records 350,000 to 400,000 distinct CDR3 sequences. The sequencing input was blood. These receptors came from a human donor with ulcerative colitis or Crohn's disease, or a healthy co-twin of an affected twin (not recorded which).

J is TRBJ2-2 and V is TRBV6-2 or TRBV6-3. CDR1 and CDR2 (germline): MNHEY, SVGEGT. There are 17 residues in the CDR3. The CDR3 protein is CASTKMGRHSFTGELFF.

This chain joins TRBV2 and TRBJ2-1. The CDR3 covers 14 residues. Germline V CDR1 and CDR2: SNHLY, FYNNEI. This CDR3 reads CASSDTASYNEQFF.

The chain links TRBV7-2 to TRBJ2-5; TCRdb lists TRBD2, though no DNA is available to test this call. The germline CDR1 and CDR2 sequences are SGHTA and FQGNSA. CDR3 length equals 14 residues. This chain's CDR3 is CASSFGTRGETQYF.

V is TRBV7-3 and J is TRBJ2-1. The V gene's germline CDR1 is SGHTA and CDR2 FQGTGA. The CDR3 sequence is 16 residues long. The CDR3 reads CASSLDGSRTYNEQFF. The full variable domain, completed using reference TRBV7-3 and TRBJ2-1, is GAGVSQTPSNKVTEKGKYVELRCDPISGHTALYWYRQSLGQGPEFLIYFQGTGAADDSGLPNDRFFAVRPEGSVSTLKIQRTERGDSAVYLCASSLDGSRTYNEQFFGPGTRLTVL.

This chain connects TRBV19 to TRBJ1-5. The CDR3 runs to 16 residues. The germline gives CDR1 LNHDA, CDR2 SQIVND (reference sequence). The CDR3: CASSIDQIISNQPQHF.

The V call is TRBV28, the J call TRBJ2-2; no DNA is available, so the TRBD2 call from TCRdb remains unchecked. The CDR3 runs to 13 residues. Germline lookup yields CDR1 MDHEN and CDR2 SYDVKM. The CDR3 protein is CASSRRGTGELFF. The entire variable domain, with the rest obtained from reference TRBV28 and TRBJ2-2, is as follows: DVKVTQSSRYLVKRTGEKVFLECVQDMDHENMFWYRQDPGLGLRLIYFSYDVKMKEKGDIPEGYSVSREKKERFSLILESASTNQTSMYLCASSRRGTGELFFGEGSRLTVL.

The V call is TRBV27, the J call TRBJ1-1; the D gene TCRdb calls, TRBD1, cannot be checked with no DNA. CDR3 length: 20 amino acids. Germline loops: CDR1 MNHEY, CDR2 SMNVEV (reference sequence). CDR3: CASSFGDRGPGTGRDTEAFF.

The V call is TRBV7-8, the J call TRBJ2-1; TCRdb's D gene call, TRBD1, goes unchecked for lack of DNA. The CDR3 consists of 15 residues. CDR1 is SGHVS, CDR2 FQNEAQ, per germline. CDR3 sequence reads: CASILTGTGGNEQFF.

V gene TRBV30 combines with J gene TRBJ2-5. CDR3 length equals 13 residues. Per the germline V gene, CDR1 is GTSNPN and CDR2 is SVGIG (reference sequence). CDR3: CAWSVRQRGTQYF.

This chain uses TRBV12-3 or TRBV12-4 with TRBJ2-1. The CDR3 covers 13 residues. CDR3 region: CASTPTFYNEQFF.

The J gene is TRBJ1-1, the V gene TRBV20-1. Germline assignment: CDR1 DFQATT and CDR2 SNEGSKA (reference sequence). This CDR3 is 14 amino acids long. The CDR3 spells CSARAGNWNTEAFF.

The chain combines TRBV4-3 with TRBJ2-3; TCRdb lists TRBD2, though no DNA is available to test this call. Germline V lookup: CDR1 LGHNA, CDR2 YSLEER. The CDR3 totals 16 residues. Here the CDR3 reads CASSQGTSGVLDTQYF.